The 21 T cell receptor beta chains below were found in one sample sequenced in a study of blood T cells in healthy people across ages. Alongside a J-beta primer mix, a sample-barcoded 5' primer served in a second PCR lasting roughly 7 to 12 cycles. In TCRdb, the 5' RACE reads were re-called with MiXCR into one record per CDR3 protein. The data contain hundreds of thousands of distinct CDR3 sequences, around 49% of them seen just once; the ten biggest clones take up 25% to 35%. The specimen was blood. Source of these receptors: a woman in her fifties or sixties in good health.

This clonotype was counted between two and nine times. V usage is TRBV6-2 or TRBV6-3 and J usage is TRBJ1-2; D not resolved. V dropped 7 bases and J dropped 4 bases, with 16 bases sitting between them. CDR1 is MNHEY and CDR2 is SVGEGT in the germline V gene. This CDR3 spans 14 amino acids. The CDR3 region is CASTDAWVGYGYTF. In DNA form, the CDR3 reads TGTGCCAGCACCGACGCCTGGGTGGGCTATGGCTACACCTTC.

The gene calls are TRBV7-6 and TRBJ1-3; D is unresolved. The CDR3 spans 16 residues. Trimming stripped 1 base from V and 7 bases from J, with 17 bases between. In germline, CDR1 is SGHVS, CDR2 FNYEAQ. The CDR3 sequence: CASSLGSMGRRNTIYF. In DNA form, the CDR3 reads TGTGCCAGCAGCTTAGGGTCAATGGGCCGACGGAACACCATATATTTT.

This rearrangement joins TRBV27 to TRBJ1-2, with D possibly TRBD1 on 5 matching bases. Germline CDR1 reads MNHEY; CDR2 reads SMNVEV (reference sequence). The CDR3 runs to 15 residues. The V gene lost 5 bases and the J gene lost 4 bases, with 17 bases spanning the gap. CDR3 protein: CASSPDSSGGYGYTF. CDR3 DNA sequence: TGTGCCAGCAGTCCCGACTCCTCCGGGGGCTATGGCTACACCTTC.

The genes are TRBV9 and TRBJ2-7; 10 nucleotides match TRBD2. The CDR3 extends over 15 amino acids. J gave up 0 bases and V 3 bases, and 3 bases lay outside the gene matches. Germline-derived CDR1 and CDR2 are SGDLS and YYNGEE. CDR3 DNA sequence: TGTGCCAGCAGCGCGAGCGGGAGGGGCTCCTACGAGCAGTACTTC. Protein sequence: CASSASGRGSYEQYF.

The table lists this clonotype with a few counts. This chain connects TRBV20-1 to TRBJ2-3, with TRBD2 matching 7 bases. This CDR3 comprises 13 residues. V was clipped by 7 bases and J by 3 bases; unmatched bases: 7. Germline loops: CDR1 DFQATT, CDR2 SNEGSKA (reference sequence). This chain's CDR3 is CSDRAGRTDTQYF. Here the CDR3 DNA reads TGCAGTGATCGAGCGGGGAGAACAGATACGCAGTATTTT.

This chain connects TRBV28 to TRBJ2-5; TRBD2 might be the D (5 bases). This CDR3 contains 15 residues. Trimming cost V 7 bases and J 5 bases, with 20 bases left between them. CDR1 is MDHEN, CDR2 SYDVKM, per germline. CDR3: CASNYAPAVGETQYF. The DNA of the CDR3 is TGTGCCAGCAATTATGCCCCAGCGGTGGGGGAGACCCAGTACTTC.

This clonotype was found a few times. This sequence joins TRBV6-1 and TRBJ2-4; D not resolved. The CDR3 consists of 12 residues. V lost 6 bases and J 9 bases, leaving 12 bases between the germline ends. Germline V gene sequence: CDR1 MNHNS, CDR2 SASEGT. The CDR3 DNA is TGTGCCAGCAGCGATAATGTTCTCATTCAGTACTTC. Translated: CASSDNVLIQYF.

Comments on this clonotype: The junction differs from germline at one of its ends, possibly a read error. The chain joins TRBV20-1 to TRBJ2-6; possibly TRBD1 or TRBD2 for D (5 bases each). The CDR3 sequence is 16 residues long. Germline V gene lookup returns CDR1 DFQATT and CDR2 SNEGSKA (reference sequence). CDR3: CSAPPSADSGANVLTF. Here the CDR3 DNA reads TGCAGTGCCCCTCCCAGCGCGGACTCTGGGGCCAACGTTCTGACTTTC.

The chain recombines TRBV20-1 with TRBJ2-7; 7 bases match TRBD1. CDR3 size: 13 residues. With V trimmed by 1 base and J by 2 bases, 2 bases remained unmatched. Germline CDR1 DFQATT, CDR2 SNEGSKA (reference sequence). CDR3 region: CSARGDRPYEQYF. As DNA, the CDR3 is TGCAGTGCTAGAGGGGACAGACCCTACGAGCAGTACTTC.

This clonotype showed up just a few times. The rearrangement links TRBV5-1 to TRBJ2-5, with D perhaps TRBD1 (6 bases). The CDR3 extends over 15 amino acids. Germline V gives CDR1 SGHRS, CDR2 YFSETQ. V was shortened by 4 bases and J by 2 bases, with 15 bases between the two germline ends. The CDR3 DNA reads TGCGCCAGCAGCGGATCAGGGGACCTACAAGAGACCCAGTACTTC. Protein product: CASSGSGDLQETQYF.

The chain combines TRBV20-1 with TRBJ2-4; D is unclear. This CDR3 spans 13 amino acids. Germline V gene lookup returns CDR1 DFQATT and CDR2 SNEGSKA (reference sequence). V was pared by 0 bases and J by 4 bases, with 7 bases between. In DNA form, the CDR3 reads TGCAGTGCTAGAGATCTTGGGAAAAACATTCAGTACTTC. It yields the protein CSARDLGKNIQYF.

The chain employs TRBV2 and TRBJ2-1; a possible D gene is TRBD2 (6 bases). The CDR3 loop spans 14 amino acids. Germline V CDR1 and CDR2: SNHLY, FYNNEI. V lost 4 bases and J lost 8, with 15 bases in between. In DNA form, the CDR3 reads TGTGCCAGCAGTGTGGTAGCGGAGTTGGATGAGCAGTTCTTC. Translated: CASSVVAELDEQFF.

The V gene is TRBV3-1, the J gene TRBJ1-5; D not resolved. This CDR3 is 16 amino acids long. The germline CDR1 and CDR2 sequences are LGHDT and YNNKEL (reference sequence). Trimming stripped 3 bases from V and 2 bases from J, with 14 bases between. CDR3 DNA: TGTGCCAGCAGCCATTCGGTGGGGTCGGGCAATCAGCCCCAGCATTTT. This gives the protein CASSHSVGSGNQPQHF. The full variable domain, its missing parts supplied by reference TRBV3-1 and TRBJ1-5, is DTAVSQTPKYLVTQMGNDKSIKCEQNLGHDTMYWYKQDSKKFLKIMFSYNNKELIINETVPNRFSPKSPDKAHLNLHINSLELGDSAVYFCASSHSVGSGNQPQHFGDGTRLSIL.

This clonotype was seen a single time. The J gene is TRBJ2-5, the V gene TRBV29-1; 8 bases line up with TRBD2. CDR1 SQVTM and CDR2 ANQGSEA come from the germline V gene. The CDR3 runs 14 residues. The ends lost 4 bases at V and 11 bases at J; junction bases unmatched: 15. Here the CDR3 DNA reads TGCAGCGTTGGTTCGGGAGGGCCTGGGGATGAGCAGTACTTC. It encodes CSVGSGGPGDEQYF.

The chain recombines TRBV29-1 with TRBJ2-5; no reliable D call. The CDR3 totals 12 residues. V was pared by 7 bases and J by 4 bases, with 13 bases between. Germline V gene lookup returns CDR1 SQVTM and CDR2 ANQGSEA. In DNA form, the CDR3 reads TGCAGCGCCCGCTGGGCCGGAGAGACCCAGTACTTC. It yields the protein CSARWAGETQYF.

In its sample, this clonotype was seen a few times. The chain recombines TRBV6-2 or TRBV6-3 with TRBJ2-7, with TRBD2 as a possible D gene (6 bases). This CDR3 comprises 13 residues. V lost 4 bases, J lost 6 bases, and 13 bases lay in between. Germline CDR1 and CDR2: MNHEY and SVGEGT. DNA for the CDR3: TGTGCCAGCAGTTGGGGGGATGCGAGCGAGCAGTACTTC. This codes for CASSWGDASEQYF.

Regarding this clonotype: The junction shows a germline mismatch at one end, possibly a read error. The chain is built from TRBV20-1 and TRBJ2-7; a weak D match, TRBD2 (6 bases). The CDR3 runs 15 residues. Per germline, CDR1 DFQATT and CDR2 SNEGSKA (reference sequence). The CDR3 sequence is CSARDPDSGPYEQYF. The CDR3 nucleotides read TGCAGTGCTAGAGATCCGGATAGCGGACCCTATGAGCAGTACTTC.

This CDR3 is CASSARKTDTQYF. The DNA of the CDR3 is TGTGCCAGCAGTGCCCGGAAGACAGATACGCAGTATTTT. V is TRBV6-2 or TRBV6-3 and J is TRBJ2-3; D unresolved. Germline CDR1 and CDR2: MNHEY and SVGEGT. There are 13 residues in the CDR3. V lost 5 bases and J 3 bases, leaving 9 bases between the germline ends.

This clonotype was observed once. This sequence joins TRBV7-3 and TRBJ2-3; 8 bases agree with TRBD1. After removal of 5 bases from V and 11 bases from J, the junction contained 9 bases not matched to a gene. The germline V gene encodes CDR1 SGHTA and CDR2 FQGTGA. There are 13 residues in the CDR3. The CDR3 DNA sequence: TGTGCCAGCAGCCCCGGACAGGGAGGTATGCAGTATTTT. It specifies CASSPGQGGMQYF.

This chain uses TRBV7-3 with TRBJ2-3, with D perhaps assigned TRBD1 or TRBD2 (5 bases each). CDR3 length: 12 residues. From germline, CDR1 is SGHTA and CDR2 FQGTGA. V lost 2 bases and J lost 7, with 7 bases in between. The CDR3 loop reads CASSLQGHTQYF. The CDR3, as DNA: TGTGCCAGCAGCTTACAGGGACATACGCAGTATTTT.

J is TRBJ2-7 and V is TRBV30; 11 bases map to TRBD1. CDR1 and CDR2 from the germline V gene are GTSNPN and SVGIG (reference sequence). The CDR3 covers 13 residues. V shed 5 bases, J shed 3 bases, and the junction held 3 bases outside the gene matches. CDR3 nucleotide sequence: TGTGCCTGGGGACAGGGGGCAGTCTACGAGCAGTACTTC. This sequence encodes CAWGQGAVYEQYF.